This TCR beta chain is drawn from a study of blood T cell repertoires in COVID-19. Study background: The cDNA or gDNA used as material had been derived from T cells, B-cell-depleted T cells, or PBMCs.

Sequenced by immunoSEQ multiplex PCR; TCRdb stores in-frame clones only, minus some. The data contain fewer than 250,000 clones, about nine tenths of them singletons. Germline V gene data show CDR1 as SGHRS and CDR2 as YFSETQ. This CDR3 spans 15 amino acids. V lost 4 bases to trimming and J lost 5 bases; unmatched junction nucleotides: 7. This receptor was obtained from a young man with COVID-19, enrolled during active disease. The specimen was peripheral blood. This rearrangement joins TRBV5-1 to TRBJ2-5, with 11 bases that match TRBD2. The DNA of the CDR3 is TGCGCCAGCAGCCTTAGCGGGGGGGCCGGTGAGACCCAGTACTTC. Its translation: CASSLSGGAGETQYF.